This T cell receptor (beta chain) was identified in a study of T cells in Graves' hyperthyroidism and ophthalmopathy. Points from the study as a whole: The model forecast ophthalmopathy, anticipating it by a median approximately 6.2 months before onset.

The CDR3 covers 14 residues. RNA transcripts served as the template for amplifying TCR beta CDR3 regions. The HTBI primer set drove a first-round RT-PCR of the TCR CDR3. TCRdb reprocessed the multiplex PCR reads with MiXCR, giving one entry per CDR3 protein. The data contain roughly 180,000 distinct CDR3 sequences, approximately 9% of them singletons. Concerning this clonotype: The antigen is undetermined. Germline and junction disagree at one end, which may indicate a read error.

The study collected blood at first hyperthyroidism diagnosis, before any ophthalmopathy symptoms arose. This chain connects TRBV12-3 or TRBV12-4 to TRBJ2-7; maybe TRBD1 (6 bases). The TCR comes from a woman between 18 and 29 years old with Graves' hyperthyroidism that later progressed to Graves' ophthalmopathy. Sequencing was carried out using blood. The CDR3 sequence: CASSFGGSSYEQCF. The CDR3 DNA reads TGTGCCAGCAGTTTTGGGGGCTCCTCCTACGAGCAGTGCTTC.